These T cell receptor beta chains were read from a single sample in a study of shared clonotypes between healthy human individuals. Sequencing was performed with immunoSEQ multiplex PCR; in TCRdb, only in-frame clones are kept and a portion is missing. This table has 550,000 to 600,000 clones, 95% to 98% appearing once. The source material was naive CD8+ T cells sorted from blood. The receptors were sampled from a young man in good health. The CDR3 runs from the conserved cysteine through the conserved F or W. The order of the fields is V gene, J gene, D gene, clone size, CDR3 protein, CDR3 DNA. D genes are given only for firm matches. Not all rows give a size; the values are once, few, many and, for expanded clones, a class.

TRBV15	TRBJ2-5	-	-	CATSARRLETQYF	TGTGCCACCAGCGCCCGTCGCCTCGAGACCCAGTACTTC
TRBV5-5	TRBJ2-3	-	-	CASSSGTSSTDTQYF	TGTGCCAGCAGCTCCGGAACCTCTAGCACAGATACGCAGTATTTT
TRBV9	TRBJ1-3	-	-	CASSVKGSGNTIYF	TGTGCCAGCAGCGTAAAGGGATCTGGAAACACCATATATTTT
TRBV30	TRBJ1-5	-	-	CAWSVGLGDQPQHF	TGTGCCTGGAGTGTAGGACTGGGGGATCAGCCCCAGCATTTT
TRBV18	TRBJ2-7	TRBD2	-	CASSTIAGRETPYEQYF	TGTGCCAGCTCTACTATAGCCGGGCGGGAGACCCCCTACGAGCAGTACTTC
TRBV27	TRBJ1-1	-	once	CASNQGTNTEAFF	TGTGCCAGCAATCAGGGGACGAACACTGAAGCTTTCTTT
TRBV2	TRBJ2-1	-	-	CASSEYDSYNEQFF	TGTGCCAGCAGTGAGTACGACTCCTACAATGAGCAGTTCTTC
TRBV7-6	TRBJ2-7	-	-	CASSISGNPYEQYF	TGTGCCAGCAGCATCAGCGGAAACCCCTACGAGCAGTACTTC
TRBV28	TRBJ1-1	-	-	CASSFRQDLMNTEAFF	TGTGCCAGCAGTTTCCGACAGGACCTTATGAACACTGAAGCTTTCTTT
TRBV7-9	TRBJ2-3	-	-	CASSLVVLVGTDTQYF	TGTGCCAGCAGCTTAGTCGTCCTAGTTGGTACAGATACGCAGTATTTT
TRBV5-1	TRBJ2-7	-	-	CASSLGPGYEQYF	TGCGCCAGCAGCCTCGGACCGGGCTACGAGCAGTACTTC
TRBV5-1	TRBJ2-7	-	-	CASSLGFYEQYF	TGCGCCAGCAGCTTGGGATTCTACGAGCAGTACTTC
TRBV5-5	TRBJ2-1	-	-	CASSYWTYNEQFF	TGTGCCAGCAGCTACTGGACGTACAATGAGCAGTTCTTC
TRBV11-2	TRBJ2-3	-	-	CASSFPAALLDTQYF	TGTGCCAGCAGCTTCCCAGCAGCCCTTTTGGATACGCAGTATTTT
TRBV7-9	TRBJ1-1	-	-	CASSRQGQAAFF	TGTGCCAGCAGCCGCCAAGGGCAAGCGGCTTTCTTT
TRBV6-5	TRBJ2-7	-	-	CASSSGGTYEQYF	TGTGCCAGCAGTTCAGGCGGAACCTACGAGCAGTACTTC
TRBV29-1	TRBJ1-2	-	-	CSVEVRARGGFYGYTF	TGCAGCGTTGAAGTTAGGGCTAGGGGGGGGTTCTATGGCTACACCTTC
TRBV29-1	TRBJ2-1	TRBD2	-	CSVPPGTSGLTWFF	TGCAGCGTCCCGCCCGGGACTAGCGGACTAACGTGGTTCTTC
TRBV27	TRBJ2-7	-	-	CASSLSWEPPYEQYF	TGTGCCAGCAGTTTATCGTGGGAACCCCCCTACGAGCAGTACTTC
TRBV7-3	TRBJ1-1	-	-	CASSLEAGGYTEAFF	TGTGCCAGCAGCTTAGAGGCGGGCGGTTACACTGAAGCTTTCTTT
TRBV12-5	TRBJ2-2	-	-	CASAEEAGELFF	TGTGCTAGTGCGGAAGAGGCCGGGGAGCTGTTTTTT
TRBV7-8	TRBJ2-3	-	-	CASRTSRRSTDTQYF	TGTGCCAGCAGAACAAGCAGACGTAGCACAGATACGCAGTATTTT
TRBV29-1	TRBJ2-3	TRBD2	-	CSVEPGTSGRASDTQYF	TGCAGCGTTGAACCAGGGACTAGCGGGAGGGCGTCGGATACGCAGTATTTT
TRBV20-1	TRBJ2-7	-	-	CSAGYEQYF	TGCAGTGCCGGCTACGAGCAGTACTTC
TRBV4-1	TRBJ1-5	-	-	CASSQDGGSNQPQHF	TGCGCCAGCAGCCAAGATGGGGGAAGCAATCAGCCCCAGCATTTT
TRBV7-9	TRBJ2-7	TRBD2	-	CASSPERGALYEQYF	TGTGCCAGCAGCCCCGAGCGGGGCGCCCTCTACGAGCAGTACTTC
TRBV19	TRBJ2-1	TRBD2	-	CASRISGQSSYNEQFF	TGTGCCAGTCGGATTAGCGGGCAGAGCTCCTACAATGAGCAGTTCTTC
TRBV7-9	TRBJ2-5	-	once	CASTQLEAPKETQYF	TGTGCCAGCACCCAGCTCGAGGCCCCTAAAGAGACCCAGTACTTC
TRBV27	TRBJ2-7	-	-	CASSQSTGALPYEQYF	TGTGCCAGCAGTCAATCGACGGGAGCACTACCCTACGAGCAGTACTTC
TRBV2	TRBJ1-1	-	-	CASSGNGEAFF	TGTGCCAGCAGTGGAAACGGTGAAGCTTTCTTT
TRBV5-5	TRBJ2-3	-	-	CASSLAVDTQYF	TGTGCCAGCAGCTTGGCCGTAGATACGCAGTATTTT
TRBV28	TRBJ2-1	-	-	CASSRGGEQFF	TGTGCCAGCAGTCGGGGAGGTGAGCAGTTCTTC
TRBV6-1	TRBJ2-1	-	-	CASSRQEQFF	TGTGCCAGCAGTAGACAGGAGCAGTTCTTC
TRBV29-1	TRBJ2-1	-	-	CSALSASYNEQFF	TGCAGCGCCCTTAGCGCCTCCTACAATGAGCAGTTCTTC
TRBV9	TRBJ1-1	-	-	CASDPLPGAFF	TGTGCCAGCGACCCCCTTCCTGGGGCTTTCTTT
TRBV7-2	TRBJ1-1	-	-	CASSLEAAEGAFF	TGTGCCAGCAGCTTAGAAGCAGCGGAGGGAGCTTTCTTT
TRBV7-9	TRBJ1-2	TRBD1	once	CASSSRDSANYGYTF	TGTGCCAGCAGCTCAAGGGACAGCGCTAACTATGGCTACACCTTC
TRBV29-1	TRBJ2-3	-	-	CSVEKADRTDTQYF	TGCAGCGTTGAAAAGGCAGACCGCACAGATACGCAGTATTTT
TRBV7-6	TRBJ2-1	TRBD2	-	CASRPGLASYNEQFF	TGTGCCAGCAGACCGGGACTAGCGTCCTACAATGAGCAGTTCTTC
TRBV4-1	TRBJ1-1	-	-	CASSQDPGGMNTEAFF	TGCGCCAGCAGCCAAGATCCCGGGGGCATGAACACTGAAGCTTTCTTT
TRBV5-8	TRBJ2-7	-	-	CASSIPGIYEQYF	TGTGCCAGCAGCATCCCAGGGATCTACGAGCAGTACTTC
TRBV4-1	TRBJ1-5	-	-	CASSQVRGGNQPQHF	TGCGCCAGCAGCCAAGTTCGAGGGGGAAATCAGCCCCAGCATTTT
TRBV4-1	TRBJ2-1	-	-	CASSLYYSYNEQFF	TGCGCCAGCAGCCTTTACTATTCGTACAATGAGCAGTTCTTC
TRBV9	TRBJ2-7	TRBD1	-	CASSVGSGQTYEQYF	TGTGCCAGCAGCGTAGGCTCGGGACAGACCTACGAGCAGTACTTC
TRBV27	TRBJ2-7	-	-	CASSLRGGPSEQYF	TGTGCCAGCAGTTTAAGGGGGGGGCCGTCCGAGCAGTACTTC
TRBV15	TRBJ1-2	TRBD1	-	CATSRDMGQELYGYTF	TGTGCCACCAGCAGAGATATGGGACAGGAGCTCTATGGCTACACCTTC
TRBV6-5	TRBJ2-7	-	once	CASSYEGYEQYF	TGTGCCAGCAGTTACGAGGGTTACGAGCAGTACTTC
TRBV4-3	TRBJ2-7	-	-	CASSQGLNEGEQYF	TGCGCCAGCAGCCAAGGCCTTAACGAGGGGGAGCAGTACTTC